A single sample is the source of the 23 T cell receptor beta chains below, sequenced in a study of T cells in Graves' hyperthyroidism and ophthalmopathy. Template material for amplifying TCR beta CDR3 regions consisted of RNA transcripts. RT-PCR in the first round (using the HTBI primer set) targeted the TCR CDR3. Using its own MiXCR run on the multiplex PCR reads, TCRdb lists one record per CDR3 protein. The repertoire holds hundreds of thousands of distinct CDR3 sequences, about 15% seen once, with around 4.5% in the top ten. Sequenced input: blood. All receptors come from a woman aged 40-49 years with Graves' ophthalmopathy.

This clonotype occurred many times. The rearrangement links TRBV6-1 to TRBJ1-2; 7 bases align to TRBD1. Per germline, CDR1 MNHNS and CDR2 SASEGT. CDR3 length equals 14 residues. J lost 2 bases, V lost 4 bases, and 4 bases had no gene match. CDR3 residues: CASSGLTGNYGYTF. The CDR3 bases are TGTGCCAGCAGTGGCCTGACAGGGAACTATGGCTACACCTTC.

This clonotype was counted many times. Written as DNA, the CDR3 is TGTGCCAGTTCCGGGCACGGGGGGCCTAACTATGGCTACACCTTC. Translation: CASSGHGGPNYGYTF. The V call is TRBV19, the J call TRBJ1-2, with a possible D match to TRBD1 (6 bases). V was shortened by 8 bases and J by 0 bases, with 16 bases between the two germline ends. Germline V gene data show CDR1 as LNHDA and CDR2 as SQIVND (reference sequence). This CDR3 is built from 15 residues.

The chain couples TRBV5-1 to TRBJ2-5; TRBD1 agrees at 7 bases. The CDR3 runs 13 residues. Germline V gene data show CDR1 as SGHRS and CDR2 as YFSETQ. The ends lost 4 bases at V and 5 bases at J; junction bases unmatched: 5. The CDR3 spells CASSEGTAETQYF. The CDR3 DNA is TGCGCCAGCAGCGAAGGGACAGCCGAGACCCAGTACTTC.

The rearrangement uses TRBV9 and TRBJ2-2; D perhaps matches TRBD2 (5 bases). Per the germline V gene, CDR1 is SGDLS and CDR2 is YYNGEE. Trimming stripped 0 bases from V and 3 bases from J, with 12 bases between. The CDR3 contains 16 residues. The CDR3 DNA follows: TGTGCCAGCAGCGTAGACTGGACTGGCTACACCGGGGAGCTGTTTTTT. It is translated as CASSVDWTGYTGELFF.

This clonotype showed up many times. The chain couples TRBV12-3 or TRBV12-4 to TRBJ1-5; TRBD1 is a possible D gene (5 bases). This CDR3 is built from 17 residues. The V gene lost 6 bases and the J gene lost 0 bases, with 18 bases spanning the gap. In DNA, the CDR3 is TGTGCCAGCAGGAGATCGACAGACACTTATAGCAATCAGCCCCAGCATTTT. The encoded protein is CASRRSTDTYSNQPQHF.

This sequence joins TRBV11-2 and TRBJ1-2; D gene uncertain. The ends were cut back, 1 base at V and 8 bases at J, with 17 bases in the middle. This CDR3 is 15 amino acids long. Germline V gives CDR1 SGHAT, CDR2 FQNNGV. This chain's CDR3 is CASSLGFSSVLGYTF. CDR3 DNA sequence: TGTGCCAGCAGCTTAGGATTCTCGTCCGTACTCGGCTACACCTTC.

This clonotype was found many times. The chain employs TRBV24-1 and TRBJ2-5; D perhaps matches TRBD2 (6 bases). Germline V lookup: CDR1 KGHDR, CDR2 SFDVKD. The ends were cut back, 4 bases at V and 1 base at J, with 12 bases in the middle. The CDR3 runs 15 residues. As DNA, the CDR3 is TGTGCCACCAGTGACACACGGGACTTCCAAGAGACCCAGTACTTC. It yields the protein CATSDTRDFQETQYF.

This clonotype was seen at least ten times. This chain uses TRBV7-2 with TRBJ2-7; TRBD1 is a possible D gene (6 bases). With 5 bases removed from V and 6 bases from J, the gap between germline ends came to 17 bases. The CDR3 consists of 14 residues. The germline gives CDR1 SGHTA, CDR2 FQGNSA. CDR3 in amino acids: CASSPTGWVGEQYF. The CDR3 DNA reads as TGTGCCAGCAGCCCTACAGGGTGGGTAGGCGAGCAGTACTTC. Looking up the rest from reference TRBV7-2 and TRBJ2-7 gives the full variable domain: GAGVSQSPSNKVTEKGKDVELRCDPISGHTALYWYRQSLGQGLEFLIYFQGNSAPDKSGLPSDRFSAERTGGSVSTLTIQRTQQEDSAVYLCASSPTGWVGEQYFGPGTRLTVT.

The gene calls are TRBV20-1 and TRBJ2-2, with a weak D call TRBD1 (5 bases). This CDR3 is 14 amino acids long. V lost 3 bases to trimming and J lost 1 base, with 9 bases between them. CDR1 is DFQATT and CDR2 is SNEGSKA in the germline V gene (reference sequence). CDR3 loop: CSARRQGNTGELFF. In DNA, the CDR3 is TGCAGTGCTAGGCGGCAGGGGAACACCGGGGAGCTGTTTTTT.

This clonotype has ten or more counts. This chain joins TRBV4-1 and TRBJ2-5, with D hard to call. The CDR3 spans 15 residues. Germline V lookup: CDR1 MGHRA, CDR2 YSYEKL. V dropped 0 bases and J dropped 5 bases, with 13 bases sitting between them. The CDR3 DNA reads as TGCGCCAGCAGCCAAGAAGCTAGACGATCCGAGACCCAGTACTTC. This codes for CASSQEARRSETQYF.

In this sample, this clonotype turned up many times. The chain carries TRBV27 and TRBJ2-2; no clear D. V was pared by 8 bases and J by 5 bases, with 9 bases between. CDR3 length: 12 residues. Germline assignment: CDR1 MNHEY and CDR2 SMNVEV (reference sequence). The CDR3 DNA reads as TGTGCCAGCCGGGTAGAAACCGGGGAGCTGTTTTTT. It codes for CASRVETGELFF.

This clonotype has a count of ten or more. The V and J genes are TRBV4-2 and TRBJ2-7; D might be TRBD2 (6 bases). V was shortened by 3 bases and J by 2 bases, with 11 bases between the two germline ends. The CDR3 contains 14 residues. Germline V gene lookup returns CDR1 LGHNA and CDR2 YNFKEQ. The CDR3 region is CASSQFGGTYEQYF. The CDR3 DNA sequence: TGTGCCAGCAGCCAGTTTGGGGGGACCTACGAGCAGTACTTC.

V gene TRBV28 combines with J gene TRBJ1-1; weak D call: TRBD1 (5 bases). In germline, CDR1 is MDHEN, CDR2 SYDVKM. This CDR3 comprises 13 residues. Trimming took 7 bases from V and 0 from J, leaving 9 bases between them. The CDR3 nucleotides read TGTGCCAGCATAGACAGTCTGAACACTGAAGCTTTCTTT. It codes for CASIDSLNTEAFF.

This clonotype has just a few counts. The V call is TRBV7-2, the J call TRBJ1-2; 8 bases match TRBD1. This CDR3 contains 14 residues. The V segment lost 5 bases and the J segment 5 bases; nucleotides outside the gene matches: 7. CDR1 is SGHTA and CDR2 is FQGNSA in the germline V gene. CDR3 sequence reads: CASSARTGKYGYTF. The DNA of the CDR3 is TGTGCCAGCAGCGCCAGGACAGGGAAATATGGCTACACCTTC.

This clonotype has a handful of counts. V and J are TRBV19 and TRBJ1-5; no clear D. CDR1 is LNHDA, CDR2 SQIVND, per germline (reference sequence). The CDR3 is 16 amino acids. Trimming cost V 7 bases and J 7 bases, with 23 bases left between them. The CDR3 DNA follows: TGTGCCAGTACGAATATAGATTGGGGAGGCGGACAGCCCCAGCATTTT. Amino acids: CASTNIDWGGGQPQHF.

This clonotype was observed at least ten times. V is TRBV27 and J is TRBJ2-7; D is undetermined. The CDR3 sequence is 15 residues long. Germline V gene sequence: CDR1 MNHEY, CDR2 SMNVEV (reference sequence). V was shortened by 1 base and J by 8 bases, with 18 bases between the two germline ends. The CDR3 loop is CASSLYVAGANKQYF. CDR3 DNA sequence: TGTGCCAGCAGTTTATATGTGGCCGGAGCGAATAAGCAGTACTTC.

This clonotype was seen ten or more times. The rearrangement uses TRBV28 and TRBJ1-2; 12 bases match TRBD1. This CDR3 contains 15 residues. V lost 7 bases to trimming and J lost 7 bases; unmatched junction nucleotides: 10. Germline V lookup: CDR1 MDHEN, CDR2 SYDVKM. In nucleotides, the CDR3 is TGTGCCAGCACCTTCGGGACAGGGGGCCTCGTTGGCTACACCTTC. Its protein product is CASTFGTGGLVGYTF.

At least ten counts were recorded for this clonotype. The chain employs TRBV7-2 and TRBJ2-7; unclear D gene. Germline-derived CDR1 and CDR2 are SGHTA and FQGNSA. The CDR3 spans 13 residues. The V gene lost 3 bases and the J gene lost 5 bases, with 11 bases spanning the gap. CDR3 in DNA: TGTGCCAGCAGCTTCGCGTACAACGACGAGCAGTACTTC. It encodes CASSFAYNDEQYF. Full variable domain (outside the CDR3, taken from reference TRBV7-2 and TRBJ2-7): GAGVSQSPSNKVTEKGKDVELRCDPISGHTALYWYRQSLGQGLEFLIYFQGNSAPDKSGLPSDRFSAERTGGSVSTLTIQRTQQEDSAVYLCASSFAYNDEQYFGPGTRLTVT.

This clonotype was seen many times. The V call is TRBV29-1, the J call TRBJ2-7; tentative D call: TRBD2 (6 bases). The V gene's germline CDR1 is SQVTM and CDR2 ANQGSEA. The V gene lost 3 bases and the J gene lost 5 bases, with 14 bases spanning the gap. The CDR3 runs to 13 residues. CDR3 bases: TGCAGCGTTGATGGTGTGCGGGGCAACGAGCAGTACTTC. It encodes CSVDGVRGNEQYF.

The chain is built from TRBV5-5 and TRBJ1-5; D is unresolved. The V end lost 5 bases, the J end lost 6 bases, and 15 bases lay between the germline ends. The germline V gene encodes CDR1 SGHKS and CDR2 YYEKEE (reference sequence). The CDR3 contains 14 residues. The CDR3, as DNA: TGTGCCAGCAGTCCCCGTGTAGATGGTCAGCCCCAGCATTTT. It codes for CASSPRVDGQPQHF.

In its sample, this clonotype was seen many times. The rearrangement links TRBV5-8 to TRBJ2-5, with D tentatively TRBD1 or TRBD2 (6 bases each). This CDR3 region has 14 residues. Germline loops: CDR1 SGHTS, CDR2 YDEGEE. V lost 0 bases and J 5 bases, leaving 11 bases between the germline ends. The CDR3, as DNA: TGTGCCAGCAGCTTGGCCCGGGGGCCGGAGACCCAGTACTTC. This gives the protein CASSLARGPETQYF.

This clonotype has more than one count but fewer than ten. The CDR3 DNA is TGTGCCAGCAGTCAATCTACAGGGGGCACTGAAGCTTTCTTT. This translates into CASSQSTGGTEAFF. The chain links TRBV7-2 to TRBJ1-1; 8 bases map to TRBD1. The CDR3 runs 14 residues. V was clipped by 6 bases and J by 4 bases; unmatched bases: 7. CDR1 and CDR2 (germline): SGHTA, FQGNSA.

In its sample, this clonotype was seen many times. The chain links TRBV7-3 to TRBJ2-2; D possibly corresponds to TRBD2 (5 bases). V was shortened by 0 bases and J by 5 bases, with 10 bases between the two germline ends. CDR1 is SGHTA and CDR2 is FQGTGA in the germline V gene. There are 15 residues in the CDR3. The DNA of the CDR3 is TGTGCCAGCAGCTTAACGGGAGCAGGTACCGGGGAGCTGTTTTTT. As protein: CASSLTGAGTGELFF. Filled out from reference TRBV7-3 and TRBJ2-2, the complete variable domain reads GAGVSQTPSNKVTEKGKYVELRCDPISGHTALYWYRQSLGQGPEFLIYFQGTGAADDSGLPNDRFFAVRPEGSVSTLKIQRTERGDSAVYLCASSLTGAGTGELFFGEGSRLTVL.